The clone carrying this T cell receptor (beta chain) was picked up many times. RNA transcripts served as the template for amplifying TCR beta CDR3 regions. In the first-round RT-PCR of the TCR CDR3, the HTBI primer set was used. TCRdb recomputed calls from the multiplex PCR reads with MiXCR, one row per CDR3 protein. The table lists about 570,000 distinct CDR3 sequences, 13% to 15% of them singletons. CDR1 and CDR2 (germline): SNHLY, FYNNEI. The ends lost 0 bases at V and 3 bases at J; junction bases unmatched: 2. CDR3 length equals 14 residues. This sample stems from a study of T cells in Graves' hyperthyroidism and ophthalmopathy. Orbital computed tomography, thyroid ultrasound, serum thyroxine and TRAb, and clinical symptoms together informed the diagnoses.

The sample taken for sequencing was blood. The clonotype originates from a woman aged 40 to 50 with Graves' hyperthyroidism. The gene calls are TRBV2 and TRBJ2-7, with TRBD1 matching 7 bases. This CDR3 reads CASSEARQGYEQYF. CDR3 in DNA: TGTGCCAGCAGTGAAGCGAGACAGGGCTACGAGCAGTACTTC.